The subject of this entry is one T cell receptor (beta chain). No antigen is known for it. The data belong to a study of PD-L1 blockade in urothelial cancer. Study context: Prior chemotherapy regimens per patient numbered 0 to 3. Among blood samples, the median T cell count was approximately 150,000. Overall study findings and caveats: In blood sampled pretreatment, TCR clonality below the median predicted better survival.

The CDR3 sequence is 17 residues long. CDR1 is SGHRS, CDR2 YFSETQ, per germline. Losses at the gene ends were 4 bases for V and 0 bases for J; bases not matched to a gene: 9. Regarding time point: pretreatment peripheral blood. Sequencing was performed with immunoSEQ multiplex PCR; in TCRdb, only in-frame clones are kept and a portion is missing. Among some 43,000 clones listed, around 80% were seen once. This chain uses TRBV5-1 with TRBJ1-4; 7 bases are shared with TRBD1. This specimen was PBMCs, taken around atezolizumab (anti-PD-L1) treatment. The source of this sequence is a man in his 60s with urothelial cancer. As DNA, the CDR3 is TGCGCCAGCAGCAAAGGGGACAGCCGAGCAACTAATGAAAAACTGTTTTTT. It encodes CASSKGDSRATNEKLFF.